Below, 12 T cell receptor beta chains from the same sample are listed, as sequenced in a study of preoperative IRX-2 immunotherapy in early breast cancer. This sample's treatment: preoperative locoregional IRX-2 cytokine immunotherapy. Measured with immunoSEQ multiplex PCR; TCRdb has only the in-frame clones, and not every one. Of roughly 3,400 clones listed, around 74% are singletons. Sequencing used tumor tissue, obtained after IRX-2 immunotherapy. The source is a human donor with breast cancer.

V usage is TRBV5-1 and J usage is TRBJ2-7; D could derive from TRBD1 or TRBD2 (5 bases each). Deletions cut 4 bases from V and 2 bases from J, with 13 bases between. The CDR3 has 14 residues. Germline V gene lookup returns CDR1 SGHRS and CDR2 YFSETQ. The CDR3 sequence: CASSLRDVPYEQYF. The CDR3 DNA follows: TGCGCCAGCAGCCTCCGGGACGTCCCCTACGAGCAGTACTTC.

The DNA for the CDR3 is TGTGCCAGCAGTGAAGAGCCCCCCCCCGGACTAGCGGGAGTCCAAAGCCTTTACGAGCAGTACTTC. Its protein product is CASSEEPPPGLAGVQSLYEQYF. This sequence joins TRBV6-1 and TRBJ2-7; TRBD2 matches at 13 bases. The V gene end was trimmed by 1 base and the J gene end by 4 bases; junction bases not matched to a gene: 22. This CDR3 spans 22 amino acids. Germline assignment: CDR1 MNHNS and CDR2 SASEGT.

The chain joins TRBV6-8 to TRBJ2-7, with 12 bases lining up with TRBD1. J was trimmed by 4 bases and V by 0 bases; bases with no gene match: 4. The CDR3 is made up of 16 amino acids. Germline values: CDR1 MNHGY, CDR2 SAAAGT. The CDR3 reads CASSYSGTGGLYEQYF. CDR3 DNA sequence: TGTGCCAGCAGTTACTCAGGGACAGGGGGCTTATACGAGCAGTACTTC.

This clone has more than one count but fewer than ten. This chain links TRBV19 with TRBJ1-1; D is undetermined. The germline V and J ends were trimmed by 6 bases and 1 base, with 9 bases remaining between them. Germline assignment: CDR1 LNHDA and CDR2 SQIVND (reference sequence). This CDR3 spans 13 amino acids. The CDR3 spells CASRMSENTEAFF. As DNA, the CDR3 is TGTGCCAGTAGAATGTCCGAGAACACTGAAGCTTTCTTT.

This clone has a handful of counts. The chain links TRBV19 to TRBJ1-3; 7 nucleotides match TRBD1. Germline V CDR1 and CDR2: LNHDA, SQIVND (reference sequence). Trimming took 6 bases from V and 3 from J; bases not matched to a gene: 8. This CDR3 contains 15 residues. CDR3 residues: CASSRDREFGNTIYF. The CDR3 coding sequence is TGTGCCAGTAGCCGCGACAGGGAATTTGGAAACACCATATATTTT. Looking up the rest from reference TRBV19 and TRBJ1-3 gives the full variable domain: DGGITQSPKYLFRKEGQNVTLSCEQNLNHDAMYWYRQDPGQGLRLIYYSQIVNDFQKGDIAEGYSVSREKKESFPLTVTSAQKNPTAFYLCASSRDREFGNTIYFGEGSWLTVV.

The table lists this clone with a few counts. The chain recombines TRBV14 with TRBJ2-1; no clear D gene. Trimming shortened V by 1 base and J by 3 bases, and 10 bases separated the two germline ends. From germline, CDR1 is SGHDN and CDR2 FVKESK. The CDR3 is 15 residues long. The DNA for the CDR3 is TGTGCCAGCAGCCAAGCTGGGCGGATCTACAATGAGCAGTTCTTC. Amino acid sequence: CASSQAGRIYNEQFF.

The J gene is TRBJ2-5, the V gene TRBV15, with D perhaps being TRBD1 or TRBD2 (6 bases each). The CDR3 loop spans 16 amino acids. Germline assignment: CDR1 LNHNV and CDR2 YYDKDF (reference sequence). Trimming removed 0 bases at V and 1 base at J, with 12 bases between. Here the CDR3 reads CATSRELGGGQETQYF. Here the CDR3 DNA reads TGTGCCACCAGCAGAGAATTGGGGGGCGGCCAAGAGACCCAGTACTTC.

V gene TRBV19 combines with J gene TRBJ2-3; D may be TRBD1 (6 bases). V lost 10 bases to trimming and J lost 6 bases, with 17 bases between them. CDR1 and CDR2 (germline): LNHDA, SQIVND (reference sequence). The CDR3 loop spans 13 amino acids. CDR3 DNA: TGTGCCAATACAGGGCAGGCCCGGGATACGCAGTATTTT. As protein: CANTGQARDTQYF.

This chain joins TRBV7-5 and TRBJ2-1; the D call in the table, TRBD2, was not verified against the DNA. TRBV7-5 is given as a pseudogene. The CDR3 has 16 amino acids. The CDR3 sequence: CASSFRAGQGYNEQFF. CDR3 nucleotides: TGTGCCAGCAGCTTCCGAGCGGGTCAAGGATACAATGAGCAGTTCTTC.

V gene TRBV23-1 combines with J gene TRBJ2-7, with 7 bases fitting TRBD2. Being an ORF, TRBV23-1 has a function that is uncertain. The V segment lost 6 bases and the J segment 7 bases; nucleotides outside the gene matches: 18. CDR3 size: 16 residues. The CDR3, as DNA: TGCGCCAGCAGCCAAGATGTAGTCGCGGGAGTTCGGGAGCAGTACTTC. It specifies CASSQDVVAGVREQYF.

V is TRBV12-5 and J is TRBJ2-2, with 8 bases identical to TRBD2. CDR3 size: 15 residues. From germline, CDR1 is LGHNT and CDR2 FRNRAP. DNA for the CDR3: TGTGCCAGCAAACCGGGACTAGCGAACACCGGGGAGCTGTTTTTT. The encoded protein is CASKPGLANTGELFF.

V is TRBV7-6 and J is TRBJ2-7; 9 nucleotides agree with TRBD1. This CDR3 has 16 amino acids. Germline-derived CDR1 and CDR2 are SGHVS and FNYEAQ. J was trimmed by 3 bases and V by 3 bases; bases with no gene match: 9. The CDR3 loop is CASSFSRTGANYEQYF. CDR3 sequence (DNA): TGTGCCAGCAGCTTTTCACGGACAGGGGCCAACTACGAGCAGTACTTC.